The clone carrying this TCR beta chain showed up many times. Its antigen is not identified. This sample was taken from a study of response to subunit inactivated influenza vaccine. Study results and limitations: Authors suggested seasonal influenza vaccinations each recruit few new T cells.

Via MiXCR, TCRdb re-called the RT-PCR reads, giving one row per CDR3 protein. The data show some 850,000 distinct CDR3 sequences, with under 20% seen just once and about a tenth held by the top ten. Germline CDR1 is SGHRS and CDR2 is YFSETQ. The CDR3 runs 11 residues. Trimming took 5 bases from V and 7 from J, leaving 7 bases between them. The chain recombines TRBV5-1 with TRBJ2-1, with D unclear. The sequencing used PBMCs from blood, collected around 5 days after vaccination. This clonotype originated in a man aged 45-65 years who received an inactivated influenza vaccine. CDR3 bases: TGCGCCAGCAGGTATTTTAATGAGCAGTTCTTC. Translated, it gives CASRYFNEQFF. Full variable domain (outside the CDR3, taken from reference TRBV5-1 and TRBJ2-1): KAGVTQTPRYLIKTRGQQVTLSCSPISGHRSVSWYQQTPGQGLQFLFEYFSETQRNKGNFPGRFSGRQFSNSRSEMNVSTLELGDSALYLCASRYFNEQFFGPGTRLTVL.